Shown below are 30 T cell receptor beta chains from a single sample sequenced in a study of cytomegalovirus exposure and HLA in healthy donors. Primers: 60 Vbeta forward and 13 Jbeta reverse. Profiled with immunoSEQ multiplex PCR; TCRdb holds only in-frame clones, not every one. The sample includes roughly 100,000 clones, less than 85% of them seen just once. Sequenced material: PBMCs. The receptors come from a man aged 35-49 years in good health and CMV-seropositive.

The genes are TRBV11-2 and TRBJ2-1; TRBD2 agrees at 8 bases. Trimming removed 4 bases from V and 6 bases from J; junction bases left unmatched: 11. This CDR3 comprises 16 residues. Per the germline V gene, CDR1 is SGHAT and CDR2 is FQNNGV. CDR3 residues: CASSSLSGRASNEQFF. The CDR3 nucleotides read TGTGCCAGCAGCTCCCTATCCGGGAGGGCTTCCAATGAGCAGTTCTTC.

CDR3 nucleotides: TGTGCCAGCAGCTCGACAGGGGGCCGCTATGGCTACACCTTC. Protein product: CASSSTGGRYGYTF. The V call is TRBV7-9, the J call TRBJ1-2, with 10 bases that match TRBD1. The J segment lost 4 bases and the V segment lost 4 bases, leaving 3 bases of the junction unmatched. The CDR3 runs 14 residues. Germline CDR1 reads SEHNR; CDR2 reads FQNEAQ (reference sequence). Complete variable domain (other parts from reference TRBV7-9 and TRBJ1-2): DTGVSQNPRHKITKRGQNVTFRCDPISEHNRLYWYRQTLGQGPEFLTYFQNEAQLEKSRLLSDRFSAERPKGSFSTLEIQRTEQGDSAMYLCASSSTGGRYGYTFGSGTRLTVV.

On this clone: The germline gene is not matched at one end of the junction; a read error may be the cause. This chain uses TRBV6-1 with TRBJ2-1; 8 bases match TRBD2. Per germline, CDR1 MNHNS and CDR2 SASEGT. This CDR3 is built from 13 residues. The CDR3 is CASSPGGGLAWVF. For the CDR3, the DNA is TGTGCCAGCAGTCCCGGGGGGGGGCTAGCCTGGGTCTTC.

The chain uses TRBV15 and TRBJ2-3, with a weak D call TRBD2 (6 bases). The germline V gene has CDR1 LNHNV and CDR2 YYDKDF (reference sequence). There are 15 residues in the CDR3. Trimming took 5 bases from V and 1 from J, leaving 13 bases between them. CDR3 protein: CATSRRREGTDTQYF. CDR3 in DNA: TGTGCCACCAGCCGGAGGCGGGAAGGCACAGATACGCAGTATTTT.

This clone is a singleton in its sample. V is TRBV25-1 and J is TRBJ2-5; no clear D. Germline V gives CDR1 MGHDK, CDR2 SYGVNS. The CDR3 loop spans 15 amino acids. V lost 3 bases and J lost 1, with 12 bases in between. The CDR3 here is CASSDPRQPQETQYF. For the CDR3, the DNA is TGTGCCAGCAGTGATCCGCGGCAGCCCCAAGAGACCCAGTACTTC.

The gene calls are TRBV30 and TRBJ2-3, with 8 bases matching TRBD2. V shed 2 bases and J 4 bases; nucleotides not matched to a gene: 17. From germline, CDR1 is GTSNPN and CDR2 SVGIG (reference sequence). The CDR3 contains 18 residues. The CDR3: CAWSLPFGREVGSDTQYF. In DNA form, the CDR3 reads TGTGCCTGGAGTCTTCCTTTCGGGCGGGAGGTTGGGTCAGATACGCAGTATTTT.

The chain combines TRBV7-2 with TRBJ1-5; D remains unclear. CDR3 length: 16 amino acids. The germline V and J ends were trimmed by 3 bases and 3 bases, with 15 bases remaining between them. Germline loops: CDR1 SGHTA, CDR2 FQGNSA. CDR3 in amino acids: CASSLLETAFNQPQHF. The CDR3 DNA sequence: TGTGCCAGCAGCTTGTTGGAGACTGCATTCAATCAGCCCCAGCATTTT.

In DNA, the CDR3 is TGTGCCAGCAGTGATAGAGGTCAGGGCTATCGGCCCCAGCATTTT. This codes for CASSDRGQGYRPQHF. V and J are TRBV6-1 and TRBJ1-5; the D gene is possibly TRBD1 (5 bases). The CDR3 consists of 15 residues. Germline loops: CDR1 MNHNS, CDR2 SASEGT. With 3 bases removed from V and 9 bases from J, the gap between germline ends came to 18 bases.

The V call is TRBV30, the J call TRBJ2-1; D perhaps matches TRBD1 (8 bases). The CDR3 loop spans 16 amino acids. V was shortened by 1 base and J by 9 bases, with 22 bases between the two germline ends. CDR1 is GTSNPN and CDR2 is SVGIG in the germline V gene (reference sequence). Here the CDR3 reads CAWSARGQGGGGEQFF. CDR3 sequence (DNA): TGTGCCTGGAGTGCCCGTGGACAGGGAGGGGGGGGTGAGCAGTTCTTC.

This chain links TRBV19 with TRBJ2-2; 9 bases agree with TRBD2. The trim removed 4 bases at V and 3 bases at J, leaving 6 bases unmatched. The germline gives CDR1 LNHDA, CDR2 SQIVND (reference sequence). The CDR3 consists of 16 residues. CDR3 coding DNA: TGTGCCAGTAGTAAAAGAGCGGGGGGACACACCGGGGAGCTGTTTTTT. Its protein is CASSKRAGGHTGELFF.

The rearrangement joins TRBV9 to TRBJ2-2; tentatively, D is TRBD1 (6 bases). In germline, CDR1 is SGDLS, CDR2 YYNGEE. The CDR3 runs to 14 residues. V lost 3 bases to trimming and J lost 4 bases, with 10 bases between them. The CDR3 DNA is TGTGCCAGCAGCGCGTCAGGGGTCACCGGGGAGCTGTTTTTT. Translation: CASSASGVTGELFF.

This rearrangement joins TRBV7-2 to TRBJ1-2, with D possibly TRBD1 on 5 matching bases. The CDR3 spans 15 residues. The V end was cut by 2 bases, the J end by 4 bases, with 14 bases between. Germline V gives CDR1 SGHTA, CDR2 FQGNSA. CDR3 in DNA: TGTGCCAGCAGCTTAACGGGGGGGAGTCGCTATGGCTACACCTTC. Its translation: CASSLTGGSRYGYTF.

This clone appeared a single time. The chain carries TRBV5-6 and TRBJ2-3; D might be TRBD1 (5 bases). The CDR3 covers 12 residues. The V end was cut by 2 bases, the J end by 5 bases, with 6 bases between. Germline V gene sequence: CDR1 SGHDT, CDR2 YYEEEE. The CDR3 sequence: CASSFQGDTQYF. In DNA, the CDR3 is TGTGCCAGCAGCTTTCAGGGAGATACGCAGTATTTT.

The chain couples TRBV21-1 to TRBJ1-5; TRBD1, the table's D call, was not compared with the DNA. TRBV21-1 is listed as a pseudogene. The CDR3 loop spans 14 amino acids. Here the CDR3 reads CASSTGGVNQPQHF. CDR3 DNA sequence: TGTGCCAGCAGCACAGGGGGTGTCAATCAGCCCCAGCATTTT.

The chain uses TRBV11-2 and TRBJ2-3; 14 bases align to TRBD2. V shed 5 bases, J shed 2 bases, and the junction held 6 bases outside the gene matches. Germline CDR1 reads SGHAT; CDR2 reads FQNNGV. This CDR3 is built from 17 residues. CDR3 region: CASSLGTSGGLTDTQYF. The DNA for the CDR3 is TGTGCCAGCAGCCTCGGGACTAGCGGGGGCCTCACAGATACGCAGTATTTT.

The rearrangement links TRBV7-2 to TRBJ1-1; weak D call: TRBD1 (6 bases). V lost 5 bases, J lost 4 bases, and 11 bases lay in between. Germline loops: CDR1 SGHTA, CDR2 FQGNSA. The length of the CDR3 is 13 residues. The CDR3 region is CASSLGGRTEAFF. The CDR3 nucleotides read TGTGCCAGCAGCCTGGGGGGGCGCACTGAAGCTTTCTTT.

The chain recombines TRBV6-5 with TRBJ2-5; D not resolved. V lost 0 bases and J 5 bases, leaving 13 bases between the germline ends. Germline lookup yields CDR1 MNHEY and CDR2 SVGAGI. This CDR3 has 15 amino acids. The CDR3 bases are TGTGCCAGCAGTTACTCGTTTCACGAGGAGGAGACCCAGTACTTC. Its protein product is CASSYSFHEEETQYF.

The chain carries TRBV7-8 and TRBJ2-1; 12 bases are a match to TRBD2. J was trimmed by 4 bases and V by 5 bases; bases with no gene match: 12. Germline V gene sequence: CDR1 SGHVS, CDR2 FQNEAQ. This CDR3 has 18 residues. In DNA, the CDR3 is TGTGCCAGCAGCCCATTCGATGGACTAGCGGGGAGTTACAATGAGCAGTTCTTC. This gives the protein CASSPFDGLAGSYNEQFF.

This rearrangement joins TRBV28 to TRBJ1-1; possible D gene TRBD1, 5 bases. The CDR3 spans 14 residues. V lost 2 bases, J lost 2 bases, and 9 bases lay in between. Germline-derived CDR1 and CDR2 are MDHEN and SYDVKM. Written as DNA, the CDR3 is TGTGCCAGCAGTTTAGGGGGGTTAAACACTGAAGCTTTCTTT. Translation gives CASSLGGLNTEAFF.

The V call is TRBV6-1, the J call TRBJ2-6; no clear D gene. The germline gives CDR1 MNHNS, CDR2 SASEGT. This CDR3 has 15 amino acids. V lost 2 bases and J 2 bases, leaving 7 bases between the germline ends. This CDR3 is CASSEWQAGANVLTF. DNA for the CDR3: TGTGCCAGCAGTGAATGGCAGGCTGGGGCCAACGTCCTGACTTTC.

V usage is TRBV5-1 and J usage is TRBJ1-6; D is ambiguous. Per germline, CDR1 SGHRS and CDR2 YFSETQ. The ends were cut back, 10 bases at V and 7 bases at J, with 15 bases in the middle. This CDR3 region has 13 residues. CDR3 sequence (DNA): TGCGCCCGAGGCGGGGTAGGCAATTCACCCCTCCACTTT. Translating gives CARGGVGNSPLHF.

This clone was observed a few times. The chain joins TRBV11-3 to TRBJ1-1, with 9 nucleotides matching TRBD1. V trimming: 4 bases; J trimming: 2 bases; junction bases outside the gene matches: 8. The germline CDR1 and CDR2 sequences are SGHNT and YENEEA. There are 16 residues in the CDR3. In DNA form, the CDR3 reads TGTGCCAGCAGCTCGGGACAGGGTCTTCATAACACTGAAGCTTTCTTT. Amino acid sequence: CASSSGQGLHNTEAFF.

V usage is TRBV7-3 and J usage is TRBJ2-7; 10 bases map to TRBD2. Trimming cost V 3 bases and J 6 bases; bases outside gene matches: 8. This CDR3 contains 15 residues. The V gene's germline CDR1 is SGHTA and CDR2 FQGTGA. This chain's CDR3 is CASSFLAGESGEQYF. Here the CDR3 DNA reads TGTGCCAGCAGCTTTCTAGCGGGAGAATCCGGCGAGCAGTACTTC.

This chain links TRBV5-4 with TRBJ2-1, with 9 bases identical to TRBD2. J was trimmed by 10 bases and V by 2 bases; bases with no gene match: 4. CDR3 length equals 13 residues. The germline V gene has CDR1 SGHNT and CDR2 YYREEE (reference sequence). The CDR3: CASSFVAGGEQFF. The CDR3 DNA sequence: TGTGCCAGCAGCTTCGTGGCGGGGGGGGAGCAGTTCTTC.

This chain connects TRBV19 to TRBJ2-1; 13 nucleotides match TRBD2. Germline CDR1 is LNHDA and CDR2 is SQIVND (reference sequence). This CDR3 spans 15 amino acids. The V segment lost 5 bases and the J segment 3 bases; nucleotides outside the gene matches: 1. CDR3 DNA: TGTGCCAGTAGTGGACTAGCGGGAGTCTACAATGAGCAGTTCTTC. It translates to CASSGLAGVYNEQFF.

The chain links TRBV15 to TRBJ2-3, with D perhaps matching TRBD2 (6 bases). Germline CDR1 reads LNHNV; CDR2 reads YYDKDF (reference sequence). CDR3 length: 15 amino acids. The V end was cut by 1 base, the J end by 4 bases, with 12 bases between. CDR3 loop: CATSRGLDGADTQYF. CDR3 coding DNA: TGTGCCACCAGCAGAGGACTAGACGGGGCAGATACGCAGTATTTT.

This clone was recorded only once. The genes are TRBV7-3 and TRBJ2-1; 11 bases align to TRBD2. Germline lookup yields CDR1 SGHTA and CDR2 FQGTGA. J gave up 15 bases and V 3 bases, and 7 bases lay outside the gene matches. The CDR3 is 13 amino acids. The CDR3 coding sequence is TGTGCCAGCAGCTTGGGGCTAGCGGGAGGCTGGTTCTTC. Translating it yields CASSLGLAGGWFF.

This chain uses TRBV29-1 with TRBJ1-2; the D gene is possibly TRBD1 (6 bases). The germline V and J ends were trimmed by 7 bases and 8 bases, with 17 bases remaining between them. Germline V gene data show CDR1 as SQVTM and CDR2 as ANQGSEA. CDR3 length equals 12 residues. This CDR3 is CSGKTTGRGYTF. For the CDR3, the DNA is TGCAGCGGGAAGACGACAGGCCGCGGCTACACCTTC.

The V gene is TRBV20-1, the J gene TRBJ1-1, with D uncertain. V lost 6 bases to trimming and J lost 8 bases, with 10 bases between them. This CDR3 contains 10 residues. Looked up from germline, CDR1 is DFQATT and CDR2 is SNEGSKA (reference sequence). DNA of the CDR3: TGCAGTGCCCTTAAGGAGGAAGCTTTCTTT. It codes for CSALKEEAFF.

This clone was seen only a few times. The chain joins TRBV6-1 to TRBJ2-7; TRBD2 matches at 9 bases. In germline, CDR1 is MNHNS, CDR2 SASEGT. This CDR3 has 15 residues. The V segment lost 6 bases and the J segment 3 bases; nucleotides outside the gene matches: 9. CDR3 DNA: TGTGCCAGCAGCCGCGAGGCGGGAGGGTTCTACGAGCAGTACTTC. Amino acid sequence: CASSREAGGFYEQYF.